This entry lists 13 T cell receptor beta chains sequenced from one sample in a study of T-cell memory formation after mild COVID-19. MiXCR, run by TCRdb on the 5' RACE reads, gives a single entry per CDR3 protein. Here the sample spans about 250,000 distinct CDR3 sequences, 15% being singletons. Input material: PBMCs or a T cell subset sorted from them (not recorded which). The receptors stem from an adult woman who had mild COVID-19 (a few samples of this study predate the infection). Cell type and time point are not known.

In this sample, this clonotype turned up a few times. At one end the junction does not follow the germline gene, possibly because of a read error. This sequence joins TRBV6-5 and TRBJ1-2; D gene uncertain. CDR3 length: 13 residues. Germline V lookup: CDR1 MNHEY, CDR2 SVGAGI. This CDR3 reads CASRQPAFHGYTF. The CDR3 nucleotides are TGTGCCAGCAGACAGCCCGCCTTTCATGGCTACACCTTT.

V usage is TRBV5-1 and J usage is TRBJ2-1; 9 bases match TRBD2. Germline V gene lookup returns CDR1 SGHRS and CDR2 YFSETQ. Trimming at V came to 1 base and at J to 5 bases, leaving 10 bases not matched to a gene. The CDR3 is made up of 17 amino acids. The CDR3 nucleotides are TGCGCCAGCAGCTTGAACCGGGGTAGCGGGGGTCACAATGAGCAGTTCTTC. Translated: CASSLNRGSGGHNEQFF.

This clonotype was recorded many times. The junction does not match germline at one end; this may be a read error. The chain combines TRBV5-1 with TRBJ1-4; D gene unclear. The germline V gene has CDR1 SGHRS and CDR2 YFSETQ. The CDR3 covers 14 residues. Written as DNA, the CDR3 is TGTGCCAGCAGCCTCGGTCCAACTAATGAAAAACTGTTTTTT. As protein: CASSLGPTNEKLFF.

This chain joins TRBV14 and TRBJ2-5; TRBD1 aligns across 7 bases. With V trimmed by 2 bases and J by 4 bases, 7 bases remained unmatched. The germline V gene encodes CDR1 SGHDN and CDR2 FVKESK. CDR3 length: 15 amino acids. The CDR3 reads CASSQSRGLGETQYF. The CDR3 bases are TGTGCCAGCAGCCAATCGAGGGGGCTTGGAGAGACCCAGTACTTC.

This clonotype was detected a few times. The CDR3 sequence is CASSLPGRNYGYTF. CDR3 nucleotides: TGTGCCAGCAGCTTACCCGGGAGGAACTATGGCTACACCTTC. The chain employs TRBV7-8 and TRBJ1-2; D remains ambiguous. Germline loops: CDR1 SGHVS, CDR2 FQNEAQ. The V end lost 2 bases, the J end lost 2 bases, and 9 bases lay between the germline ends. This CDR3 has 14 residues. Together with reference TRBV7-8 and TRBJ1-2, the CDR3 gives the full variable domain: GAGVSQSPRYKVAKRGQDVALRCDPISGHVSLFWYQQALGQGPEFLTYFQNEAQLDKSGLPSDRFFAERPEGSVSTLKIQRTQQEDSAVYLCASSLPGRNYGYTFGSGTRLTVV.

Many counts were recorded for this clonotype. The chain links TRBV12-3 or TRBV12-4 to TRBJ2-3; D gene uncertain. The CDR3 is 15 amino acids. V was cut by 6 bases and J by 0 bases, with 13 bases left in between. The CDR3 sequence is CASRVSGASTDTQYF. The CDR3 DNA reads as TGTGCCAGCAGGGTCAGTGGCGCTAGCACAGATACGCAGTATTTT.

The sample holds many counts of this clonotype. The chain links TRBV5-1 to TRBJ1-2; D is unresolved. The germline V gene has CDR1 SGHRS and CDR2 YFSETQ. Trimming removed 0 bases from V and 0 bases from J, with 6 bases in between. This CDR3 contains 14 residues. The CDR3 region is CASSLDWANYGYTF. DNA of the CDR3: TGCGCCAGCAGCTTGGACTGGGCTAACTATGGCTACACCTTC.

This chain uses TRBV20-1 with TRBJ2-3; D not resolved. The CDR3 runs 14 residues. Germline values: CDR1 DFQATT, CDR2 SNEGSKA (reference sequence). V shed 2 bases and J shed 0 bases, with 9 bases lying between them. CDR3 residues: CSARRADSTDTQYF. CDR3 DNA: TGCAGTGCTAGAAGGGCGGATAGCACAGATACGCAGTATTTT.

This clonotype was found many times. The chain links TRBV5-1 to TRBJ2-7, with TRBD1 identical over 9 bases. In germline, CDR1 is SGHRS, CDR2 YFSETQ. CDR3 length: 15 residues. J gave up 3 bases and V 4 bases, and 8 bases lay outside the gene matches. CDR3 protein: CASSAAGTGYYEQYF. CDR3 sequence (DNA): TGCGCCAGCAGCGCCGCCGGGACAGGGTACTACGAGCAGTACTTC.

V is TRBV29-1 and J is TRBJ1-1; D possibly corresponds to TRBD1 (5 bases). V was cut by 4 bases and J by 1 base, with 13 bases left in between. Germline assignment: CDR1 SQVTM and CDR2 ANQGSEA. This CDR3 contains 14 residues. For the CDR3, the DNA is TGCAGCGTTGTAGGGGTTCGTAGGAACACTGAAGCTTTCTTT. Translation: CSVVGVRRNTEAFF.

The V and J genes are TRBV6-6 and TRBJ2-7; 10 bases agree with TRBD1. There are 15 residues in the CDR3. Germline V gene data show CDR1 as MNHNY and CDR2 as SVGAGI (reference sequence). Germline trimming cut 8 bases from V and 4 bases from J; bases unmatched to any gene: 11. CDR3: CASQPGQGKVYEQYF. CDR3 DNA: TGTGCCAGCCAGCCGGGACAGGGGAAAGTATACGAGCAGTACTTC.

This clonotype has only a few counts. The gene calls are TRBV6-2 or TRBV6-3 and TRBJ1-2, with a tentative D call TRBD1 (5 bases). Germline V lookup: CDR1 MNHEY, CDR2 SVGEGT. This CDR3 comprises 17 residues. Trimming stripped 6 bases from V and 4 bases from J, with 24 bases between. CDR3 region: CASRSIPSFDSRYGYTF. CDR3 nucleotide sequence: TGTGCCAGCAGATCCATCCCCTCGTTCGACAGTCGCTATGGCTACACCTTC.

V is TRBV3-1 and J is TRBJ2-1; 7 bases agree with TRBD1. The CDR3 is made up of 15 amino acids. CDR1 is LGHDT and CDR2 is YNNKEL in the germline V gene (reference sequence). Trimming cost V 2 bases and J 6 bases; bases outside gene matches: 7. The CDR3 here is CASSQPGTVSNEQFF. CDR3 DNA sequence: TGTGCCAGCAGCCAACCCGGGACAGTGAGCAATGAGCAGTTCTTC.